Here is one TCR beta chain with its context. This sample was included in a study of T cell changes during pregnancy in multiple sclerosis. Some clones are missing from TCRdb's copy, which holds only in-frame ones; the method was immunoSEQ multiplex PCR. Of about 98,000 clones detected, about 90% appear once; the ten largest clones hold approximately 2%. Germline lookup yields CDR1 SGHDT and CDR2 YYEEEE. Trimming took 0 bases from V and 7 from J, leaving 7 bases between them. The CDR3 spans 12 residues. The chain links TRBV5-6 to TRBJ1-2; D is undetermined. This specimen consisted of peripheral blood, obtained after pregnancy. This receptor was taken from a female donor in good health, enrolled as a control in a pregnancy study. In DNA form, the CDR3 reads TGTGCCAGCAGCTTGGTGTCAGGTGGCTACACCTTC. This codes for CASSLVSGGYTF.